The T cell receptor (beta chain) described here comes from a study of beta chain features in type 1 diabetes. This clone has a single count. Its antigen is unknown. This CDR3 is 14 amino acids long. Trimming removed 6 bases from V and 8 bases from J; junction bases left unmatched: 8. Germline V gives CDR1 MRHNA, CDR2 SNTAGT. The authors reverse transcribed all of the isolated RNA, so sequencing captured expressed TCRB transcripts. Profiling relied on immunoSEQ multiplex PCR, and the TCRdb table lists in-frame clones only, not all of them. The sample lists under 250,000 clones; 13% to 15% were seen once. Study-level results: Among type 1 diabetes patients, VDJ junctions had fewer insertions and more deletions.

The V and J genes are TRBV6-4 and TRBJ2-1; 9 nucleotides agree with TRBD1. This receptor was taken from a middle-aged woman in good health. The sequencing sample was made of naive CD4+ T cells from blood. This CDR3 is CASSRDRAWDEQFF. DNA of the CDR3: TGTGCCAGCAGCCGGGACAGGGCCTGGGATGAGCAGTTCTTC.